Following are 5 T cell receptor beta chains from one sample sequenced in a study of T cell responses to AZD1222 COVID-19 vaccine. Profiling relied on immunoSEQ multiplex PCR, and the TCRdb table lists in-frame clones only, not all of them. The sample carries some 150,000 clones, 85% to 90% recorded once. The sample here was peripheral blood, taken 28 days after the second AZD1222 dose. These receptor sequences come from an adult who received the AZD1222 COVID-19 vaccine.

In this sample, this clone turned up once. The V and J genes are TRBV5-1 and TRBJ2-2; D gene uncertain. Trimming took off 3 bases at V and 6 bases at J, with 12 bases between the two ends. This CDR3 has 14 amino acids. Germline CDR1 reads SGHRS; CDR2 reads YFSETQ. As DNA, the CDR3 is TGCGCCAGCAGCTCGAATTTAAACGCCGGGGAGCTGTTTTTT. It yields the protein CASSSNLNAGELFF.

J is TRBJ2-6 and V is TRBV7-2, with a weak D call TRBD2 (6 bases). This CDR3 contains 15 residues. Trimming stripped 4 bases from V and 8 bases from J, with 15 bases between. In germline, CDR1 is SGHTA, CDR2 FQGNSA. In DNA form, the CDR3 reads TGTGCCAGCAGCTCGGGAAGGAGGGGCCCCAACGTCCTGACTTTC. Translated: CASSSGRRGPNVLTF.

The chain joins TRBV6-2 or TRBV6-3 to TRBJ1-5, with a possible D match to TRBD1 (5 bases). V lost 0 bases to trimming and J lost 4 bases, with 10 bases between them. There are 15 residues in the CDR3. Germline V CDR1 and CDR2: MNHEY, SVGEGT. The CDR3 loop reads CASSYSGAGNQPQHF. CDR3 coding DNA: TGTGCCAGCAGTTACTCAGGGGCGGGGAATCAGCCCCAGCATTTT.

Comments on this clone: Other DNA sequences of this sample code for an identical CDR3. This sequence joins TRBV3-1 (or the pseudogene TRBV3-2) and TRBJ2-1; D is unresolved. V lost 6 bases, J lost 4 bases, and 7 bases lay in between. Per the germline V gene, CDR1 is LGHDT and CDR2 is YNNKEL (reference sequence). This CDR3 contains 12 residues. DNA of the CDR3: TGTGCCAGCAGTTTCTCGTACAATGAGCAGTTCTTC. Residues: CASSFSYNEQFF.

The chain has TRBV11-3 and TRBJ2-1; 7 nucleotides align to TRBD1. CDR1 and CDR2 (germline): SGHNT, YENEEA. The J segment lost 4 bases and the V segment lost 6 bases, leaving 18 bases of the junction unmatched. The length of the CDR3 is 18 residues. This CDR3 reads CASSPRPTGVKIYNEQFF. The CDR3 bases are TGTGCCAGCAGTCCAAGACCTACAGGGGTCAAGATTTACAATGAGCAGTTCTTC.